The TCR beta chain under discussion was sequenced for a study of CD8+CD57+ T cells in acquired aplastic anemia. From germline, CDR1 is SGDLS and CDR2 YYNGEE. Losses at the gene ends were 3 bases for V and 2 bases for J; bases not matched to a gene: 8. This CDR3 contains 15 residues. Patients chosen for sequencing had shown CD8+CD57+ cell expansion by flow cytometry. The cohort consisted entirely of patients having severe acquired aplastic anemia. No therapy had been given to the patients at the time of blood sampling. The template used for profiling TCR beta VDJ and CDR3 was genomic DNA. TCRdb reprocessed the reads with MiXCR, giving one entry per CDR3 protein. The sample has some 200,000 distinct CDR3 sequences; about half are singletons.

The rearrangement joins TRBV9 to TRBJ2-7; 7 positions match TRBD1. Sample: sorted CD4+, CD8+, or CD8+CD57+ T cells (not recorded which) from PBMCs. This clonotype was obtained from a human donor with aplastic anemia. CDR3 in amino acids: CASSAEGAEAYEQYF. The CDR3 nucleotides are TGTGCCAGCAGCGCCGAGGGGGCGGAAGCCTACGAGCAGTACTTC.